This T cell receptor beta chain appears in the sequencing data of a study of post-analysis software for immune sequencing data. Study at large: Relapsing-remitting, secondary progressive and progressive-relapsing courses of multiple sclerosis were included.

CDR3 size: 13 residues. Trimming removed 5 bases from V and 4 bases from J; junction bases left unmatched: 3. Germline V gene sequence: CDR1 SQVTM, CDR2 ANQGSEA. This clonotype was seen only once. The antigen remains unidentified. Presence of unique molecular identifiers characterized the TCR beta cDNA libraries. Some 500,000 cDNA molecules were obtained per 1 to 10 million input T cells. TCRdb independently ran MiXCR on the PCR reads; one entry per CDR3 protein. The sample has about 460,000 distinct CDR3 sequences, less than 45% seen once. The study's findings and limits: There was significantly lower normalized Chao1 diversity in multiple sclerosis patients than in controls. Controls showed lower frequencies than patients for 5 or 6 TRBV segments, and TRBV5-6, TRBV5-1 and TRBV20-1 were among these. Clustering by F measure revealed strong co-clustering among samples prepared together in one batch.

The sample comprised blood. J is TRBJ1-5 and V is TRBV29-1, with 9 bases fitting TRBD1. The TCR originated in a girl aged 10 to 17 with multiple sclerosis. The CDR3 bases are TGCAGCGTTCAAGGACAGGGGAATCAGCCCCAGCATTTT. This translates into CSVQGQGNQPQHF. Supplemented by reference TRBV29-1 and TRBJ1-5, the full variable domain reads SAVISQKPSRDICQRGTSLTIQCQVDSQVTMMFWYRQQPGQSLTLIATANQGSEATYESGFVIDKFPISRPNLTFSTLTVSNMSPEDSSIYLCSVQGQGNQPQHFGDGTRLSIL.